This TCR beta chain was obtained from a study of shared clonotypes between healthy human individuals. Within Nashville, Tennessee resided all donors, each a Caucasian adult. About this clone: Its specificity is not known. The same CDR3 can be traced to other DNA sequences in this sample.

Study results and caveats: Among a handful of donors, around 5% of naive CD4 clonotypes were found in common.

TCRdb's table, derived via immunoSEQ multiplex PCR, lists solely in-frame clones and lacks some. The sample holds millions of clones, approximately 95% seen once. V gave up 8 bases and J gave up 4 bases; unmatched junction bases: 3. CDR3 size: 12 residues. Germline CDR1 is MDHEN and CDR2 is SYDVKM. Sequencing was done on a sample of naive CD4+ T cells from PBMCs. The sample's subset: CD45RA+ positively selected. This chain joins TRBV28 and TRBJ2-7; 9 nucleotides match TRBD1. This sequence was found in a young man in good health. Some clones in this sample may be carry-over from other donors' samples. CDR3 protein: CASGQGRYEQYF. As DNA, the CDR3 is TGTGCCAGCGGACAGGGGAGGTACGAGCAGTACTTC.